This is a list of T cell receptor beta chains from one sample in a study of PD-1 blockade in mismatch repair-deficient tumors. Libraries were prepared by immunoSEQ multiplex PCR; TCRdb keeps only in-frame clonotypes and omits some of them. The table shows roughly 130,000 clones, with around nine tenths occurring only once. Source: peripheral blood, taken approximately 72 weeks after starting pembrolizumab. These receptors all stem from an adult with mismatch repair-deficient cancer. CDR3s include the opening cysteine and the closing phenylalanine or tryptophan. A D gene is named only where the DNA matches it firmly. The size entry is marked missing in some rows and otherwise reads once, few, many or a size class.

clone_size,cdr3_length,d_call,j_call,v_call,cdr3_nt,cdr3_aa
.,15,TRBD1,TRBJ1-5,TRBV30,TGTGCCTGGAGTGTACAGGGGGCTAGCAATCAGCCCCAGCATTTT,CAWSVQGASNQPQHF
.,14,.,TRBJ1-1,TRBV7-9,TGTGCCAGCAGCTTAGTGGAGGGGGACACTGAAGCTTTCTTT,CASSLVEGDTEAFF
.,14,.,TRBJ2-2,TRBV5-4,TGTGCCAGCAGCTTGGTCGGTGCGGCCGGGGAGCTGTTTTTT,CASSLVGAAGELFF
.,15,TRBD1,TRBJ2-7,TRBV4-2,TGTGCCAGCAGCCTAGGGGGCGACGTAACCTACGAGCAGTACTTC,CASSLGGDVTYEQYF
.,16,.,TRBJ2-7,TRBV27,TGTGCCAGCAGTTCCCTCGACAGGAACGGACCCTACGAGCAGTACTTC,CASSSLDRNGPYEQYF
few,14,.,TRBJ1-2,TRBV7-9,TGTGCCAGCAGCTTAGTTCTTGGGGGGCATGGCTACACCTTC,CASSLVLGGHGYTF
.,14,TRBD1,TRBJ1-2,TRBV6-1,TGTGCCAGCAGTGAAATGGTACAGGGGGATGGCTACACCTTC,CASSEMVQGDGYTF
.,14,.,TRBJ1-1,TRBV5-4,TGTGCCAGCAGCTTTATAGGGGATTCGACTGAAGCTTTCTTT,CASSFIGDSTEAFF
.,16,TRBD1,TRBJ2-1,TRBV4-3,TGCGCCAGCAGCCAAGAGAGGGGACAGGGCTACAATGAGCAGTTCTTC,CASSQERGQGYNEQFF
once,15,.,TRBJ2-7,TRBV2,TGTGCCAGCAGTGGGGGACATGTCCCATCCTACGAGCAGTACTTC,CASSGGHVPSYEQYF
.,15,.,TRBJ2-3,TRBV21-1,TGTGCCAGCAGCCCAAGACCGGTTCTAACAGATACGCAGTATTTT,CASSPRPVLTDTQYF
once,13,.,TRBJ2-7,TRBV4-2,TGTGCCAGCAGCGTTGATTTCGGCTACGAGCAGTACTTC,CASSVDFGYEQYF
once,12,TRBD2,TRBJ2-7,TRBV6-1,TGTGCCAGCCTACAGCGGGAGTACGAGCAGTACTTC,CASLQREYEQYF
.,18,TRBD1,TRBJ2-7,TRBV5-6,TGTGCCAGCAGCTTGAGGGACAGGGGAGAGTTAGGGTCCTACGAGCAGTACTTC,CASSLRDRGELGSYEQYF
.,14,TRBD1,TRBJ2-1,TRBV4-1,TGCGCCAGCAGCCAACAGCGGACAGGTAATGAGCAGTTCTTC,CASSQQRTGNEQFF
.,14,TRBD1,TRBJ1-1,TRBV4-1,TGCGCCAGCAGCCGACAGGGGGCAGTCACTGAAGCTTTCTTT,CASSRQGAVTEAFF
.,15,TRBD1,TRBJ1-1,TRBV9,TGTGCCAGCAGCGCAGGCACAGGGGGCGGCACTGAAGCTTTCTTT,CASSAGTGGGTEAFF
.,12,TRBD1,TRBJ2-7,TRBV2,TGTGCCAGCCGGACAGGGGCCTACGAGCAGTACTTC,CASRTGAYEQYF
few,12,TRBD2,TRBJ2-7,TRBV10-3,TGTGCCATCAGCAAGGCTAGCGGAGAGCAGTACTTC,CAISKASGEQYF
.,13,.,TRBJ2-1,TRBV10-2,TGCGCCAGCACCGGGACGGCCGCGGATGAGCAGTTCTTC,CASTGTAADEQFF
.,12,.,TRBJ2-5,TRBV10-2,TGCGCCAGCAGTGACGGACCCTCGACCCAGTACTTC,CASSDGPSTQYF
.,15,TRBD2,TRBJ2-7,TRBV9,TGTGCCAGCAGCGTAGGCTCTAGCGGGAGGGACGAGCAGTACTTC,CASSVGSSGRDEQYF
.,15,.,TRBJ2-3,TRBV27,TGTGCCAGCAGTTTAAGAGGGGTGGCGGCAGATACGCAGTATTTT,CASSLRGVAADTQYF
.,15,TRBD2,TRBJ2-4,TRBV5-4,TGTGCCAGCACCCCCCGGGAGGCGGGCTGGGACATTCAGTACTTC,CASTPREAGWDIQYF
.,13,.,TRBJ1-2,TRBV27,TGTGCCAGCAGCAGAGGAGGGGGCTATGGCTACACCTTC,CASSRGGGYGYTF
.,15,.,TRBJ2-7,TRBV4-1,TGCGCCAGCAGCCAAGATTGGGGATCAACCTACGAGCAGTACTTC,CASSQDWGSTYEQYF
.,15,.,TRBJ2-2,TRBV7-9,TGTGCCAGCACAATACAGGGCAGAGGCACCGGGGAGCTGTTTTTT,CASTIQGRGTGELFF
.,13,.,TRBJ1-2,TRBV28,TGTGCCAGCAGCCGCCCGGGGCGGCGCGGCTACACCTTC,CASSRPGRRGYTF
.,13,TRBD1,TRBJ2-7,TRBV2,TGTGCCAGCAGTGGGACAGGGGTCTACGAGCAGTACTTC,CASSGTGVYEQYF
.,11,.,TRBJ1-4,TRBV29-1,TGCAGCGTTGAGGGGGGGCTCGGGCTGTTTTTT,CSVEGGLGLFF
.,15,.,TRBJ1-2,TRBV6-1,TGTGCCAGCAGTGAATGGGGACTCGCTAACTATGGCTACACCTTC,CASSEWGLANYGYTF
.,15,.,TRBJ1-1,TRBV19,TGTGCCAGTAGTCCCCCAGGCCACCCGGGGACTGAAGCTTTCTTT,CASSPPGHPGTEAFF
.,15,.,TRBJ2-7,TRBV7-6,TGTGCCAGCAGCTTAGCCCTGGAGAGGGCAGACGAGCAGTACTTC,CASSLALERADEQYF
.,11,.,TRBJ2-1,TRBV4-2,TGTGCCAGCAGCCGGCAATATGAGCAGTTCTTC,CASSRQYEQFF
.,18,TRBD2,TRBJ2-1,TRBV10-1,TGCGCCAGCAGTGAGTCATTGACTAGCGGGAGAGTGGAGAATGAGCAGTTCTTC,CASSESLTSGRVENEQFF
.,15,.,TRBJ1-1,TRBV4-1,TGCGCCAGCGGCCTCCCTTCAGGGAGGCACACTGAAGCTTTCTTT,CASGLPSGRHTEAFF
.,12,TRBD2,TRBJ2-7,TRBV7-6,TGTGCCAGCAGTCCCGGGGGGTACGAGCAGTACTTC,CASSPGGYEQYF
.,15,.,TRBJ1-5,TRBV7-8,TGTGCCAGCAGCTTAGGTTCCTCGGGGGGTCAGCCCCAGCATTTT,CASSLGSSGGQPQHF
.,15,.,TRBJ2-5,TRBV7-9,TGTGCCAGCAGCTTAGGTCAGGGGAGTAAAGAGACCCAGTACTTC,CASSLGQGSKETQYF
.,16,TRBD2,TRBJ2-7,TRBV7-9,TGTGCCAGCAGCTTTACAGGACTAGCGGGAGCCTACGAGCAGTACTTC,CASSFTGLAGAYEQYF
.,17,.,TRBJ1-2,TRBV28,TGTGCCAGCGAAGGTCAGGGGTTCAATTTTACTAACTATGGCTACACCTTC,CASEGQGFNFTNYGYTF
few,15,.,TRBJ1-5,TRBV4-3,TGCGCCAGCAGCCAAGGTAGACAATCAGGTCAGCCCCAGCATTTT,CASSQGRQSGQPQHF
.,12,.,TRBJ1-1,TRBV10-2,TGCGCCAGCAGTGAGTTCGAGGCTGAAGCTTTCTTT,CASSEFEAEAFF
.,14,.,TRBJ2-7,TRBV6-5,TGTGCCAGCAGTTACTCTGGGGGTTCCTACGAGCAGTACTTC,CASSYSGGSYEQYF
.,15,TRBD1,TRBJ2-7,TRBV5-5,TGTGCCAGCAGCTCCCGGGACAGGGGGTTTTACGAGCAGTACTTC,CASSSRDRGFYEQYF
.,15,.,TRBJ2-7,TRBV7-2,TGTGCCAGCAGCTTACGGGGGAGGATCGTGGACGAGCAGTACTTC,CASSLRGRIVDEQYF
.,20,TRBD2,TRBJ2-3,TRBV28,TGTGCCAGCACTAGGGGCACGTTAGCGGGAGGGCGTCCTAGCACAGATACGCAGTATTTT,CASTRGTLAGGRPSTDTQYF
.,15,TRBD2,TRBJ2-7,TRBV6-4,TGTGCCAGCAGTGGATTAACGGGAGGGCCGTACGAGCAGTACTTC,CASSGLTGGPYEQYF
.,13,.,TRBJ2-7,TRBV6-5,TGTGCCAGCAGTTACGGGGGTTCCCACGAGCAGTACTTC,CASSYGGSHEQYF
.,11,.,TRBJ2-1,TRBV5-8,TGTGCCAGCCATTTAGGGAATGAGCAGTTCTTC,CASHLGNEQFF
.,15,.,TRBJ2-3,TRBV4-1,TGCGCCAGCAGCCAAGTGGGTGTGGGTGGAGATACGCAGTATTTT,CASSQVGVGGDTQYF
once,19,.,TRBJ2-1,TRBV5-1,TGCGCCAGCAGCTTGTGGGGGCTAGGGAGTCCGAGCTCCTACAATGAGCAGTTCTTC,CASSLWGLGSPSSYNEQFF
.,15,.,TRBJ2-7,TRBV5-6,TGTGCCAGCAGCTTGGTTCCGCGGGTCTCCTACGAGCAGTACTTC,CASSLVPRVSYEQYF
.,16,.,TRBJ1-4,TRBV6-5,TGTGCCAGCAGTTACGTATCGACGGACGAGAATGAAAAACTGTTTTTT,CASSYVSTDENEKLFF
.,11,.,TRBJ1-1,TRBV5-1,TGCGCCAGCAGCGACTACACTGAAGCTTTCTTT,CASSDYTEAFF
.,15,.,TRBJ2-5,TRBV6-5,TGTGCCAGCAGCCACTCGGCGGCTATGGGGGAGACCCAGTACTTC,CASSHSAAMGETQYF
.,16,.,TRBJ2-6,TRBV5-4,TGTGCCAGCAGCTTGGAGGGGTACTCTGGGGCCAACGTCCTGACTTTC,CASSLEGYSGANVLTF
.,16,TRBD1,TRBJ2-7,TRBV7-9,TGTGCCAGCAGCTTAGGGGGGACAGGGGGAAACTACGAGCAGTACTTC,CASSLGGTGGNYEQYF
.,15,.,TRBJ2-1,TRBV12-5,TGTGCTAGTGGCCTCCCACAGGGAGTGTTCAATGAGCAGTTCTTC,CASGLPQGVFNEQFF
.,16,.,TRBJ2-3,TRBV4-3,TGCGCCAGCAGCCAAGATTATGGGGGGAGCACAGATACGCAGTATTTT,CASSQDYGGSTDTQYF